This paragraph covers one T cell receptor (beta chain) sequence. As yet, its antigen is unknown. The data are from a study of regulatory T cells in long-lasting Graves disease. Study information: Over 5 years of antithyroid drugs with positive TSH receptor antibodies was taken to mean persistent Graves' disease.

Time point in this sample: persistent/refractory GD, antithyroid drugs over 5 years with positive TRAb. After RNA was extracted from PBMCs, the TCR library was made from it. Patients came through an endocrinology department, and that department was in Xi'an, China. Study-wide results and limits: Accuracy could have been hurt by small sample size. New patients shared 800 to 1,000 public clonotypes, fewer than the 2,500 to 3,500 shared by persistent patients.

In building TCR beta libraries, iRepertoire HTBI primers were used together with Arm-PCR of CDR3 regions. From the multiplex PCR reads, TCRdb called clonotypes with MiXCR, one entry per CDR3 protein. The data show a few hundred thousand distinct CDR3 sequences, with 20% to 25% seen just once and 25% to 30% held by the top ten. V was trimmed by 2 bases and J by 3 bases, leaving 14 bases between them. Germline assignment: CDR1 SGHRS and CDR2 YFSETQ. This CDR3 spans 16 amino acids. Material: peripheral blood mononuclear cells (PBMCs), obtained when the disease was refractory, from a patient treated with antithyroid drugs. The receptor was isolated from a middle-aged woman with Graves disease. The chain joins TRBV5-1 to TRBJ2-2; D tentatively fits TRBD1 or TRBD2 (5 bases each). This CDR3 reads CASSFAGSVDTGELFF. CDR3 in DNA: TGCGCCAGCAGCTTCGCAGGGAGCGTAGACACCGGGGAGCTGTTTTTT.